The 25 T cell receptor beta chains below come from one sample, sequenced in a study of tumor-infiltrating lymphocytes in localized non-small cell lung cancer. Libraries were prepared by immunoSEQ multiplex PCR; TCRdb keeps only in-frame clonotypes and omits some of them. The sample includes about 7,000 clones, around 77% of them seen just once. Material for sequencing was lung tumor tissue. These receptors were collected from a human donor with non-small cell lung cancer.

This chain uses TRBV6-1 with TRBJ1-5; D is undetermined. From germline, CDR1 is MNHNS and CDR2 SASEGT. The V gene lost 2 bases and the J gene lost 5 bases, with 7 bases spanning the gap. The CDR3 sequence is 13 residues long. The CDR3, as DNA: TGTGCCAGCAGTGAATTTCCCGATCAGCCCCAGCATTTT. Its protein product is CASSEFPDQPQHF.

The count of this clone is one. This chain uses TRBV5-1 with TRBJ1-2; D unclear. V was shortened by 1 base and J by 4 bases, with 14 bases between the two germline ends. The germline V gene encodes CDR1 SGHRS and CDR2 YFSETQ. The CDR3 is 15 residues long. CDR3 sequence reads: CASSLWFGQVYGYTF. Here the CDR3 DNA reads TGCGCCAGCAGCTTGTGGTTCGGCCAGGTCTATGGCTACACCTTC. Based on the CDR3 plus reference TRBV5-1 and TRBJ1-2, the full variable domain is KAGVTQTPRYLIKTRGQQVTLSCSPISGHRSVSWYQQTPGQGLQFLFEYFSETQRNKGNFPGRFSGRQFSNSRSEMNVSTLELGDSALYLCASSLWFGQVYGYTFGSGTRLTVV.

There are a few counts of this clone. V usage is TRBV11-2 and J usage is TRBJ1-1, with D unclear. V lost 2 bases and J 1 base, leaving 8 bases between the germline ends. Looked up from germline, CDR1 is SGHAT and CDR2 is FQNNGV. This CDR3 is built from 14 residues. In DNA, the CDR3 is TGTGCCAGCAGCTTATTAGGCTCGAACACTGAAGCTTTCTTT. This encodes CASSLLGSNTEAFF.

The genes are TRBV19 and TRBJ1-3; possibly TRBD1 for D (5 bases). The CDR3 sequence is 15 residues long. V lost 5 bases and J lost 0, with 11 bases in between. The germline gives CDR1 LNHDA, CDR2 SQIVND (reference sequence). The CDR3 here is CASSPRDSSGNTIYF. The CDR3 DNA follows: TGTGCCAGTAGTCCCCGGGACTCCTCTGGAAACACCATATATTTT.

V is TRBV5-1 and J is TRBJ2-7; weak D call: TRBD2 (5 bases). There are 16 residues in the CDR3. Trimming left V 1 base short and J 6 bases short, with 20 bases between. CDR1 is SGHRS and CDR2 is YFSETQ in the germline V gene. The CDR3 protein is CASSLTPGKFPTEQYF. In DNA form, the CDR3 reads TGCGCCAGCAGCTTGACGCCGGGAAAATTCCCCACCGAGCAGTACTTC.

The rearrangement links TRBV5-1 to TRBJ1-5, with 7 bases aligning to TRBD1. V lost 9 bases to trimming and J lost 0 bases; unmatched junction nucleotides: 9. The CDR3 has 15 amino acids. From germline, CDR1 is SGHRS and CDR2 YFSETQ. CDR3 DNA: TGCGCCACGGGACAGACCCTTTATAGCAATCAGCCCCAGCATTTT. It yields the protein CATGQTLYSNQPQHF.

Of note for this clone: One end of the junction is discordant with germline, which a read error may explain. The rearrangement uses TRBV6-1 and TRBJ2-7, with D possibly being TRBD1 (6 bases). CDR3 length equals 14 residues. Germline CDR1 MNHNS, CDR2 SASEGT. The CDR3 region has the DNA TGTGCCAGCACTGAACCCTCAGGGGCCTACGAGCAGTACTTC. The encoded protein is CASTEPSGAYEQYF.

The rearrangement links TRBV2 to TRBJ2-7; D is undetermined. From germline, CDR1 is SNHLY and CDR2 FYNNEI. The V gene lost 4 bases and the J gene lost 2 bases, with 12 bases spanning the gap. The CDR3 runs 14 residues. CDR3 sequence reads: CASSGGSLAYEQYF. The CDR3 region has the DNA TGTGCCAGCAGTGGGGGTTCCCTGGCCTACGAGCAGTACTTC.

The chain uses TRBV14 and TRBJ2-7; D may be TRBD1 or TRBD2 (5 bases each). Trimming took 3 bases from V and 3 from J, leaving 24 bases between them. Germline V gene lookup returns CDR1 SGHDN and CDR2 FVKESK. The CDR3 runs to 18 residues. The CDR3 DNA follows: TGTGCCAGCAGCCATTCCCCACTCATTCGGGACCGGGTCTACGAGCAGTACTTC. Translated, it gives CASSHSPLIRDRVYEQYF.

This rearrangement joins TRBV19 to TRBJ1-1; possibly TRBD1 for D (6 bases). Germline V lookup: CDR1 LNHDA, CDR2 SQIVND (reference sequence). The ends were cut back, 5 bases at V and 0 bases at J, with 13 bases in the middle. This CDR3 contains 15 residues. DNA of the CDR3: TGTGCCAGTAGTGCATCAGGGGCCATGAACACTGAAGCTTTCTTT. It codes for CASSASGAMNTEAFF.

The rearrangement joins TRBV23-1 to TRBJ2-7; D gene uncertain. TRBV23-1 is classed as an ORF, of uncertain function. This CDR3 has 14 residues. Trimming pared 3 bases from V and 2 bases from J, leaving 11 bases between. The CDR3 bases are TGCGCCAGCAGTCAGCCCCGTAGGCCCTACGAGCAGTACTTC. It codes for CASSQPRRPYEQYF.

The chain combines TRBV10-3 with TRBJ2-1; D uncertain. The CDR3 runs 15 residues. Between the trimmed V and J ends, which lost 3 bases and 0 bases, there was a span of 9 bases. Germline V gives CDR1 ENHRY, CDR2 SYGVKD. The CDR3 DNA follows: TGTGCCATCAGTGATCCGCGAAGCTCCTACAATGAGCAGTTCTTC. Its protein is CAISDPRSSYNEQFF.

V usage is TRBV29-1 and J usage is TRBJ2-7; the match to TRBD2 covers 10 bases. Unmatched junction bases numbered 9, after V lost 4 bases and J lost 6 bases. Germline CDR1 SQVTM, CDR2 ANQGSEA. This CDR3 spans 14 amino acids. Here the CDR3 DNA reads TGCAGCGTTGTCCTAGCGGGGGCCAAGGGCGAGCAGTACTTC. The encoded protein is CSVVLAGAKGEQYF.

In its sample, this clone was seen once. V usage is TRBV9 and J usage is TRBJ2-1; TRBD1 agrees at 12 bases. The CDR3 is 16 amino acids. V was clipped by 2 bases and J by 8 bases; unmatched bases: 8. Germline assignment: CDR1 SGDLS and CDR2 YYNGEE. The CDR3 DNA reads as TGTGCCAGCAGCGTGAGTGGGACAGGGGGCACGGATGAGCAGTTCTTC. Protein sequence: CASSVSGTGGTDEQFF. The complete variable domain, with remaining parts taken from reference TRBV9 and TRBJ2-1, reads DSGVTQTPKHLITATGQRVTLRCSPRSGDLSVYWYQQSLDQGLQFLIQYYNGEERAKGNILERFSAQQFPDLHSELNLSSLELGDSALYFCASSVSGTGGTDEQFFGPGTRLTVL.

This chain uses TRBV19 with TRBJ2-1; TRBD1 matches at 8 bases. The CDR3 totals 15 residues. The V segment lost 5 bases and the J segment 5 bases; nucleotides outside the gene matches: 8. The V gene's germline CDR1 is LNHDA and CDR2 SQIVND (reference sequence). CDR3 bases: TGTGCCAGTAGTTGGAAGGGACAGGCGAACAATGAGCAGTTCTTC. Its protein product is CASSWKGQANNEQFF.

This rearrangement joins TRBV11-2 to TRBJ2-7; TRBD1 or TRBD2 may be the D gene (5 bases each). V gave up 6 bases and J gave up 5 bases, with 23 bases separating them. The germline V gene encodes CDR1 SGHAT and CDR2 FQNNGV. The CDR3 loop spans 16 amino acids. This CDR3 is CASRTSHGTARDEQYF. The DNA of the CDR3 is TGTGCCAGCAGAACCTCACATGGGACGGCAAGGGACGAGCAGTACTTC.

DNA for the CDR3: TGCGCCAGCAGTGAAGTCGGGACAGGGTGGACAGATACGCAGTATTTT. It yields the protein CASSEVGTGWTDTQYF. The rearrangement joins TRBV10-1 to TRBJ2-3, with 9 bases aligning to TRBD1. This CDR3 is built from 16 residues. CDR1 WNHNN and CDR2 SYGVQD come from the germline V gene (reference sequence). Unmatched junction bases numbered 7, after V lost 3 bases and J lost 3 bases.

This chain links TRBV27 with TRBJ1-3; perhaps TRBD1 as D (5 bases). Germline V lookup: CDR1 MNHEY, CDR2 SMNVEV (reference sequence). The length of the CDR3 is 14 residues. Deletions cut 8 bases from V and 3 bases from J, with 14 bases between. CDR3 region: CASREGRSGNTIYF. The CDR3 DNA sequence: TGTGCCAGCCGGGAGGGGCGAAGTGGAAACACCATATATTTT.

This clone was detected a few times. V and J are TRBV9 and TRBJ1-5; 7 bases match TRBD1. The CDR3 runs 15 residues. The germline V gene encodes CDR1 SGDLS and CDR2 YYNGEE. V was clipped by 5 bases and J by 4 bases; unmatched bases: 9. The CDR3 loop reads CASSHTGTDNQPQHF. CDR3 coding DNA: TGTGCCAGCAGTCACACCGGGACAGATAATCAGCCCCAGCATTTT.

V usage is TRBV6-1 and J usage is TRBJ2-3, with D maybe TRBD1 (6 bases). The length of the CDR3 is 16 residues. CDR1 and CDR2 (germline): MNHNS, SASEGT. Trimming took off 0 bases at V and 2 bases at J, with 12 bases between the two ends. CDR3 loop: CASSEADWTVTDTQYF. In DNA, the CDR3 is TGTGCCAGCAGTGAAGCTGATTGGACAGTCACAGATACGCAGTATTTT.

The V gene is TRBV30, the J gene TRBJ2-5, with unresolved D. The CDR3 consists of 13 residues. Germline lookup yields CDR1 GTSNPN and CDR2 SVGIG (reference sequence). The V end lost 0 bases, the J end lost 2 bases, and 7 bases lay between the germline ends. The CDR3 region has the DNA TGTGCCTGGAGTGTCGGCAGACAAGAGACCCAGTACTTC. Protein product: CAWSVGRQETQYF.

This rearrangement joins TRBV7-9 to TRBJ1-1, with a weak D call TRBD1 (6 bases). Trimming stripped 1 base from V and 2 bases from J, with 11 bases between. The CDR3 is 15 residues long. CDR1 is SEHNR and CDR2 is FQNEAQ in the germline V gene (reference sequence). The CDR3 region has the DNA TGTGCCAGCAGCTTAGAACAGGGAGTCAACACTGAAGCTTTCTTT. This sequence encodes CASSLEQGVNTEAFF.

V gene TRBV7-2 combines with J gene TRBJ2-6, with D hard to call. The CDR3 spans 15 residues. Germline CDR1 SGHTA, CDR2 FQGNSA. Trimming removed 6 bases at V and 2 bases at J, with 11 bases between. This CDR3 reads CASSPQSTGANVLTF. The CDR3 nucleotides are TGTGCCAGCAGTCCACAGAGTACTGGGGCCAACGTCCTGACTTTC.

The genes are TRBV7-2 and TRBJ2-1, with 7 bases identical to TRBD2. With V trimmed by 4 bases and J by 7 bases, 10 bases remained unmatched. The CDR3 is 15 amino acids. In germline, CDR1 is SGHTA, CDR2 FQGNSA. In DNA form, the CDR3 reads TGTGCCAGCAGCTCAATAGCGGGTGCCTCAAATGAGCAGTTCTTC. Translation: CASSSIAGASNEQFF.

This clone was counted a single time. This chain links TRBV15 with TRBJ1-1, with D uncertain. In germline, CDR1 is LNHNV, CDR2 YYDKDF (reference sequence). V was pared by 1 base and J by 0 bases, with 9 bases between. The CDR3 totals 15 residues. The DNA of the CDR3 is TGTGCCACCAGCAGAGTGGAAGGTCTGAACACTGAAGCTTTCTTT. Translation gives CATSRVEGLNTEAFF.